Here is one T cell receptor beta chain with its context. The data stem from a study of T cell changes during pregnancy in multiple sclerosis. The V gene's germline CDR1 is SGHRS and CDR2 YFSETQ. The CDR3 contains 14 residues. V lost 3 bases and J lost 8, with 17 bases in between. The table came from immunoSEQ multiplex PCR; TCRdb's copy has only in-frame clones and leaves some out. The data show tens of thousands of clones, over 90% seen once. This clonotype was sampled from a female donor with multiple sclerosis, enrolled in a pregnancy study. The sequencing here drew on CD4+ T cells from peripheral blood mononuclear cells, taken in the second trimester of pregnancy. This chain joins TRBV5-1 and TRBJ1-2; possible D gene TRBD1, 6 bases. CDR3 in DNA: TGCGCCAGCAGCTACACACCTGGGGGCGGGGGCTACACCTTC. Protein: CASSYTPGGGGYTF.